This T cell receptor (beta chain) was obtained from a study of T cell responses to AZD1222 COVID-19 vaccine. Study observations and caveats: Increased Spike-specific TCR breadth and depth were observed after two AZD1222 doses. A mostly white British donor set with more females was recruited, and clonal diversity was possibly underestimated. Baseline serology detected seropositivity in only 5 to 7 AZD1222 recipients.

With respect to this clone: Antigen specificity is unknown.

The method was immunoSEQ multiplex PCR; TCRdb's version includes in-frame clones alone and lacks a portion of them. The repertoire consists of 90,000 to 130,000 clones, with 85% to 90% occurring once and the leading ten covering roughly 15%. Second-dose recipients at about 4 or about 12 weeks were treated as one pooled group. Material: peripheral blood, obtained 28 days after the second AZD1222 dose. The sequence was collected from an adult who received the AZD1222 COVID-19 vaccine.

The CDR3 nucleotides read TGTGCCAGCAGCTTAGAGGGTGTACACCAATATAATTCACCCCTCCACTTT. It translates to CASSLEGVHQYNSPLHF. The chain links TRBV7-8 to TRBJ1-6; D remains ambiguous. In germline, CDR1 is SGHVS, CDR2 FQNEAQ. V lost 1 base and J lost 4, with 14 bases in between. This CDR3 contains 17 residues.